This paragraph covers one T cell receptor (beta chain) sequence. The data derive from a study of blood T cell repertoires in COVID-19. Whole-study context: The origin of the acute and convalescent COVID-19 samples was the United States, Italy and Spain. The analysed material was cDNA or gDNA that came from T cells, B-cell-depleted T cells, or PBMCs.

In the original workflow: Reference gene primers were amplified, and this amplification served to estimate nucleated cell counts. TCRdb keeps only in-frame clones here, not all; method: immunoSEQ multiplex PCR. The DNA was the basis for D and trimming; V, J and clone size are from that table. Among tens of thousands of clones listed, approximately 85% were seen once. The germline CDR1 and CDR2 sequences are LGHDT and YNNKEL (reference sequence). With 4 bases clipped from V and 5 bases from J, the junction kept 13 bases outside the gene matches. The CDR3 consists of 16 residues. The sequence derives from a man aged 65-85 years with acute or convalescent COVID-19. This chain joins TRBV3-1 (or the pseudogene TRBV3-2) and TRBJ2-7, with TRBD1 matching 8 bases. Sequenced material: peripheral blood. CDR3 loop: CASSPLWRQGANEQYF. The CDR3 DNA reads as TGTGCCAGCAGCCCACTCTGGCGGCAGGGGGCTAACGAGCAGTACTTC.